This T cell receptor beta chain was retrieved from a study of blood T cell repertoires in COVID-19. Germline assignment: CDR1 MGHRA and CDR2 YSYEKL. The CDR3 sequence is 15 residues long. V was pared by 0 bases and J by 5 bases, with 13 bases between. Method: immunoSEQ multiplex PCR; TCRdb's copy keeps in-frame clones and lacks some. The sample gives around 370,000 clones, under 95% of which show up once; roughly 3.3% is in the top ten. The receptor was isolated from a woman aged 18-29 years who had recovered from COVID-19. The gene calls are TRBV4-1 and TRBJ1-1, with a possible D match to TRBD1 (6 bases). The sequencing sample was made of peripheral blood. CDR3 in amino acids: CASSQDKGGGTEAFF. DNA of the CDR3: TGCGCCAGCAGCCAAGACAAAGGGGGTGGGACTGAAGCTTTCTTT.